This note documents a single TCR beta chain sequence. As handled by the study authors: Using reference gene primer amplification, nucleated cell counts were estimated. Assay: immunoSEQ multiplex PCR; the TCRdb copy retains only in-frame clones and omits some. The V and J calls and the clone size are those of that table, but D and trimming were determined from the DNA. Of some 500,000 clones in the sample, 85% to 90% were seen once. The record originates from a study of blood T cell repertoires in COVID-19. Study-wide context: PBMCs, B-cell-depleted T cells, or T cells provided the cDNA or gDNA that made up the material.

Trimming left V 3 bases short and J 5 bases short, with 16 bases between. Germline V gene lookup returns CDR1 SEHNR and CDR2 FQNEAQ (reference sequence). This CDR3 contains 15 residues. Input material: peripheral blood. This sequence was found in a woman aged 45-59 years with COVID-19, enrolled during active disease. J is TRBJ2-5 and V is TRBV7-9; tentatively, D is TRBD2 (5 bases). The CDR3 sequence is CASSFRETEVETQYF. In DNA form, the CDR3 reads TGTGCCAGCAGCTTTCGGGAAACGGAGGTGGAGACCCAGTACTTC.